The 25 T cell receptor beta chains listed next were all sequenced from one sample in a study of control samples from healthy donors and cancer patients. Clones were read by immunoSEQ multiplex PCR, and TCRdb kept only the in-frame ones, dropping some. The table records 25,000 to 35,000 clones, less than 95% of them present only once. The specimen sequenced was blood. Receptor source: a man aged 55 to 69 in good health.

The chain uses TRBV13 and TRBJ1-3; D unresolved. The germline CDR1 and CDR2 sequences are PRHDT and FYEKMQ (reference sequence). Trimming stripped 5 bases from V and 4 bases from J, with 9 bases between. The CDR3 is 13 residues long. The CDR3: CASSKGPGNTIYF. CDR3 bases: TGTGCCAGCAGCAAAGGACCAGGAAACACCATATATTTT.

As to this clone: Different DNA sequences within this sample yield the same CDR3. The rearrangement joins TRBV29-1 to TRBJ2-7; perhaps TRBD1 as D (7 bases). This CDR3 region has 14 residues. CDR1 is SQVTM, CDR2 ANQGSEA, per germline. V was trimmed by 7 bases and J by 2 bases, leaving 18 bases between them. CDR3 residues: CSATAGQSPYEQYF. CDR3 bases: TGCAGCGCCACCGCGGGACAGTCTCCCTACGAGCAGTACTTC.

This chain uses TRBV11-2 with TRBJ1-1; the match to TRBD1 covers 10 bases. Germline CDR1 is SGHAT and CDR2 is FQNNGV. J lost 3 bases, V lost 1 base, and 8 bases had no gene match. The CDR3 runs to 17 residues. The CDR3 protein is CASSLVGTGDWDTEAFF. The CDR3 nucleotides read TGTGCCAGCAGCTTAGTCGGGACAGGGGATTGGGACACTGAAGCTTTCTTT.

This chain joins TRBV19 and TRBJ2-3; D unclear. V lost 4 bases, J lost 0 bases, and 14 bases lay in between. The CDR3 has 16 amino acids. CDR1 LNHDA and CDR2 SQIVND come from the germline V gene (reference sequence). CDR3 in amino acids: CASSRGSYSSTDTQYF. The CDR3 DNA follows: TGTGCCAGTAGTAGAGGCAGTTATTCTAGCACAGATACGCAGTATTTT.

This clone has more than one count but fewer than ten. V usage is TRBV7-2 and J usage is TRBJ2-1, with 11 nucleotides matching TRBD2. The CDR3 contains 16 residues. Germline V gene sequence: CDR1 SGHTA, CDR2 FQGNSA. V shed 1 base and J 8 bases; nucleotides not matched to a gene: 7. CDR3 sequence: CASSLVASGGLDEQFF. DNA for the CDR3: TGTGCCAGCAGCTTAGTAGCTAGCGGGGGGTTGGATGAGCAGTTCTTC.

In regard to this clone: Other DNA sequences from this sample encode an identical CDR3 as well. The rearrangement links TRBV5-6 to TRBJ2-5, with 9 bases identical to TRBD2. The CDR3 contains 17 residues. Germline values: CDR1 SGHDT, CDR2 YYEEEE. With V trimmed by 1 base and J by 5 bases, 12 bases remained unmatched. The CDR3 region has the DNA TGTGCCAGCAGCTTGAGAGGTGCGGGGGGGCCAAAGGAGACCCAGTACTTC. Its protein product is CASSLRGAGGPKETQYF.

The J gene is TRBJ2-7, the V gene TRBV6-1, with D unresolved. With 0 bases removed from V and 4 bases from J, the gap between germline ends came to 7 bases. Germline values: CDR1 MNHNS, CDR2 SASEGT. There are 13 residues in the CDR3. The CDR3 DNA reads as TGTGCCAGCAGTGAAGCCCCAGAGTACGAGCAGTACTTC. Its protein product is CASSEAPEYEQYF.

This clone was seen a handful of times. Compared with germline, one end of the junction differs, possibly owing to a read error. This rearrangement joins TRBV5-6 to TRBJ1-4; no firm D call. Germline CDR1 SGHDT, CDR2 YYEEEE. This CDR3 spans 14 amino acids. CDR3 in amino acids: CASRLEASSEKLFF. DNA for the CDR3: TGTGCCAGCAGGTTGGAGGCCAGTTCAGAAAAACTGTTTTTT.

This chain connects TRBV5-1 to TRBJ1-6, with D uncertain. Germline V gene sequence: CDR1 SGHRS, CDR2 YFSETQ. The ends were cut back, 4 bases at V and 9 bases at J, with 14 bases in the middle. The CDR3 length is 14 residues. CDR3 sequence (DNA): TGCGCCAGCAGCGAGGACGACGGATTTTCACCCCTCCACTTT. Protein: CASSEDDGFSPLHF.

V and J are TRBV7-2 and TRBJ2-1, with 10 bases fitting TRBD1. CDR1 SGHTA and CDR2 FQGNSA come from the germline V gene. This CDR3 comprises 17 residues. Trimming took 5 bases from V and 4 from J; bases not matched to a gene: 11. CDR3 in amino acids: CASSPLGGDRGYNEQFF. The CDR3 nucleotides are TGTGCCAGCAGCCCGCTGGGGGGGGACAGGGGTTACAATGAGCAGTTCTTC.

This chain links TRBV30 with TRBJ2-1; 13 bases match TRBD2. The CDR3 length is 15 residues. V shed 5 bases, J shed 6 bases, and the junction held 7 bases outside the gene matches. From germline, CDR1 is GTSNPN and CDR2 SVGIG (reference sequence). CDR3 DNA: TGTGCCTGGCAAAAAACTAGCGGGGGGGCCAATGAGCAGTTCTTC. This gives the protein CAWQKTSGGANEQFF.

The V gene is TRBV18, the J gene TRBJ1-3; D is uncertain. The CDR3 sequence is 16 residues long. Germline-derived CDR1 and CDR2 are KGHSH and LQKENI. V was clipped by 1 base and J by 2 bases, with 12 bases between them. CDR3 region: CASSPQGIGTGNTIYF. The CDR3 coding sequence is TGTGCCAGCTCACCACAGGGAATTGGGACTGGAAACACCATATATTTT. Full variable domain (remainder filled in from reference TRBV18 and TRBJ1-3): NAGVMQNPRHLVRRRGQEARLRCSPMKGHSHVYWYRQLPEEGLKFMVYLQKENIIDESGMPKERFSAEFPKEGPSILRIQQVVRGDSAAYFCASSPQGIGTGNTIYFGEGSWLTVV.

The table lists this clone with a count of one. The chain recombines TRBV7-2 with TRBJ2-1; 8 bases agree with TRBD1. The CDR3 totals 13 residues. V was pared by 5 bases and J by 12 bases, with 9 bases of the junction left unmatched. The germline gives CDR1 SGHTA, CDR2 FQGNSA. CDR3 in amino acids: CASSPIPDRGQFF. CDR3 DNA sequence: TGTGCCAGCAGCCCTATCCCAGACAGGGGGCAGTTCTTC.

This chain connects TRBV5-1 to TRBJ1-2; possibly TRBD1 for D (5 bases). Germline lookup yields CDR1 SGHRS and CDR2 YFSETQ. The CDR3 covers 17 residues. Trimming took 3 bases from V and 0 from J, leaving 18 bases between them. CDR3 protein: CASSSTTPVGANYGYTF. CDR3 in DNA: TGCGCCAGCAGCTCAACTACCCCGGTAGGGGCTAACTATGGCTACACCTTC.

The chain carries TRBV7-2 and TRBJ2-7; the D is unclear. The V end lost 2 bases, the J end lost 2 bases, and 10 bases lay between the germline ends. The CDR3 is 14 residues long. CDR1 and CDR2 from the germline V gene are SGHTA and FQGNSA. CDR3 sequence reads: CASSLYVPAYEQYF. The CDR3 region has the DNA TGTGCCAGCAGCTTATATGTCCCTGCCTACGAGCAGTACTTC.

This chain uses TRBV3-1 (or the pseudogene TRBV3-2) with TRBJ2-4; D is possibly TRBD1 or TRBD2 (5 bases each). This CDR3 is built from 15 residues. Germline CDR1 reads LGHDT; CDR2 reads YNNKEL (reference sequence). V gave up 3 bases and J gave up 4 bases, with 13 bases separating them. Here the CDR3 reads CASSHGDEGKNIQYF. In DNA, the CDR3 is TGTGCCAGCAGCCATGGGGACGAGGGTAAAAACATTCAGTACTTC.

V usage is TRBV7-2 and J usage is TRBJ2-3, with 9 bases identical to TRBD1. CDR1 and CDR2 (germline): SGHTA, FQGNSA. Unmatched junction bases numbered 5, after V lost 5 bases and J lost 2 bases. The CDR3 runs 15 residues. CDR3 loop: CASSAQGAFTDTQYF. CDR3 DNA sequence: TGTGCCAGCAGCGCACAGGGGGCGTTCACAGATACGCAGTATTTT.

CDR3 sequence reads: CASSPPSRAGNTIYF. CDR3 nucleotides: TGTGCCAGCTCACCACCGTCCAGGGCTGGAAACACCATATATTTT. The chain is built from TRBV18 and TRBJ1-3; tentatively, D is TRBD1 (5 bases). The V end was cut by 0 bases, the J end by 2 bases, with 8 bases between. CDR1 and CDR2 (germline): KGHSH, LQKENI. The CDR3 runs to 15 residues.

CDR3 amino acids: CASSLGPDRGPKSGYTF. CDR3 DNA sequence: TGTGCCAGCAGCTTAGGGCCGGACAGGGGGCCAAAATCTGGCTACACCTTC. The V gene is TRBV13, the J gene TRBJ1-2; 11 bases agree with TRBD1. The CDR3 length is 17 residues. Per the germline V gene, CDR1 is PRHDT and CDR2 is FYEKMQ (reference sequence). Losses at the gene ends were 0 bases for V and 7 bases for J; bases not matched to a gene: 10.

This clone was picked up one time. The chain uses TRBV5-4 and TRBJ2-1; TRBD2 matches at 14 bases. Germline trimming cut 3 bases from V and 2 bases from J; bases unmatched to any gene: 4. The CDR3 spans 17 residues. The germline CDR1 and CDR2 sequences are SGHNT and YYREEE (reference sequence). The CDR3 loop is CASSWGTSGGAYNEQFF. The CDR3 DNA reads as TGTGCCAGCAGCTGGGGGACTAGCGGGGGCGCCTACAATGAGCAGTTCTTC.

The chain carries TRBV2 and TRBJ1-2; D ambiguous. In germline, CDR1 is SNHLY, CDR2 FYNNEI. Trimming pared 6 bases from V and 5 bases from J, leaving 10 bases between. This CDR3 contains 12 residues. In DNA, the CDR3 is TGTGCCAGCAGAGGGCTGCGGTATGGCTACACCTTC. It codes for CASRGLRYGYTF.

The chain joins TRBV30 to TRBJ1-1; D not certain. The germline CDR1 and CDR2 sequences are GTSNPN and SVGIG (reference sequence). The length of the CDR3 is 13 residues. V gave up 4 bases and J gave up 3 bases, with 12 bases separating them. CDR3 loop: CAWTLEEYTEAFF. The CDR3 DNA reads as TGTGCCTGGACCCTGGAGGAGTACACTGAAGCTTTCTTT.

The chain joins TRBV6-5 to TRBJ1-1, with D unclear. The CDR3 covers 12 residues. Germline V lookup: CDR1 MNHEY, CDR2 SVGAGI. V gave up 6 bases and J gave up 10 bases, with 15 bases separating them. The CDR3 nucleotides are TGTGCCAGCAGGGCACAACTCGGCCGAGCTTTCTTT. The encoded protein is CASRAQLGRAFF.

The chain joins TRBV5-1 to TRBJ1-3; D is ambiguous. V lost 6 bases to trimming and J lost 0 bases, with 7 bases between them. The germline gives CDR1 SGHRS, CDR2 YFSETQ. The CDR3 sequence is 13 residues long. For the CDR3, the DNA is TGCGCCAGCACGGAGATCTCTGGAAACACCATATATTTT. Translating gives CASTEISGNTIYF.

The chain joins TRBV7-2 to TRBJ2-5, with D possibly called TRBD1 or TRBD2 (5 bases each). The CDR3 consists of 15 residues. Germline V gene sequence: CDR1 SGHTA, CDR2 FQGNSA. V lost 5 bases and J lost 5, with 18 bases in between. CDR3 DNA sequence: TGTGCCAGCAGCCCAGAAGATTGGGGGTTGGAGACCCAGTACTTC. Translation gives CASSPEDWGLETQYF.